A selection of T cell receptor beta chains follows, all from one sample in a study of precursors of human CD4 cytotoxic T cells. In TCRdb, the reads were re-called with MiXCR into one record per CDR3 protein. This sample yields about 340 distinct CDR3 sequences, of which roughly a sixth are seen a single time; 15% to 20% belongs to the top ten. Input material: memory CD4+ T cells from blood (PBMCs). The receptors were gathered from a human donor in good health. Both conserved end residues are trimmed from each CDR3. Expanded clones are given a class, and other clones once, few, many or no size at all.

size,V,CDR3
large,TRBV4-2,ASSQGLDTGELF
large,TRBV18,ASSRQHSNQPQH
few,TRBV6-2/TRBV6-3,ASRVGGGDEQF
large,TRBV6-5,ASSPPRQDSPLH
few,TRBV7-9,ASSLWGHPNSLTDTQY
.,TRBV7-3,ASSPRLAGTDTQY
large,TRBV29-1,SVVGDYEQY
few,TRBV5-4,ASSRQGAVETQY
large,TRBV28,ASSRVLRLLSGYNEQF
.,TRBV6-6,ASSLGQGSSEAF
large,TRBV10-3,AIMGTSGYEQY
.,TRBV11-3,ASSLGGGRGVYGYT
few,TRBV20-1,SAPRAGGFYNEQF
large,TRBV6-5,ASSQVDSDTQY
.,TRBV24-1,ATTSSFGANVLT
large,TRBV5-1,ASSLASGGPYNEQF
large,TRBV20-1,SARIKNIQY
.,TRBV29-1,SVRRGSYEQY
large,TRBV3-1,ASSQEIYEQY
large,TRBV9,ASSAFRGVNTEAF
large,TRBV29-1,SVELGTGVETQY
large,TRBV5-1,ASKGGGGDNEQF
few,TRBV4-1,ASRELAGALFSYNEQF
few,TRBV6-5,ASSYSPRSGGADTQY
.,TRBV5-1,ASRSGGSTDTQY
few,TRBV5-1,ASSRPRTDTTNYGYT
once,TRBV18,ASSPQWAYEQY
few,TRBV20-1,SARDRFDDQGGTGRGYT
.,TRBV10-3,AISETTVNYGYT
large,TRBV28,ASSLPPGTGGRTQY
large,TRBV28,ASSRSVAGTYEQY
large,TRBV11-3,ASIPGQGIVKDTGELF